The 3 T cell receptor beta chains below all came from one sample that was sequenced in a study of cytomegalovirus exposure and HLA in healthy donors (dated by TCRdb to 2015 to 2018). The method was the immunoSEQ multiplex PCR assay. The multiplex PCR relied on a mix of 60 forward primers for TCR Vbeta segments and 13 reverse primers for TCR Jbeta segments. The source is immuneACCESS, and TCRdb retained only in-frame sequences with V and J called. Part of the clones is not carried over; for the studies checked, unresolved V genes explain less than half of this, and the remainder is unexplained. The table for this sample lists under 200,000 clones; roughly 84% of them were counted only once. Nearly 6.5% of the sample comes from the top ten. The specimen was PBMCs. These receptors all come from a man between 50 and 59 years old in good health and CMV-seropositive.

The chain combines TRBV7-9 with TRBJ2-5; 7 positions agree with TRBD2. Germline V gene lookup returns CDR1 SEHNR and CDR2 FQNEAQ (reference sequence). V dropped 3 bases and J dropped 2; count of bases not matched to a gene: 3. This CDR3 is 14 amino acids long. CDR3 region: CASSLPSGQETQYF. CDR3 in DNA: TGTGCCAGCAGCTTGCCTAGCGGTCAAGAGACCCAGTACTTC.

This clone has a single count. This chain connects TRBV7-8 to TRBJ2-5, with 7 bases that match TRBD2. The length of the CDR3 is 15 residues. V lost 5 bases, J lost 10 bases, and 16 bases stayed unmatched. The germline gives CDR1 SGHVS, CDR2 FQNEAQ. The CDR3 spells CASSLNRPRGGNQYF. CDR3 sequence (DNA): TGTGCCAGCAGCCTCAACCGACCTAGGGGAGGGAACCAGTACTTC.

The chain joins TRBV9 to TRBJ2-1; 7 positions agree with TRBD2. The CDR3 is 15 residues long. After removal of 4 bases from V and 7 bases from J, the junction contained 11 bases not matched to a gene. Germline lookup yields CDR1 SGDLS and CDR2 YYNGEE. The CDR3 region is CASSTGGGTGNEQFF. In DNA form, the CDR3 reads TGTGCCAGCAGCACGGGGGGAGGGACGGGTAATGAGCAGTTCTTC.